The 19 T cell receptor beta chains given below trace back to one sample, sequenced in a study of OX40 agonist ivuxolimab in advanced cancers. Clones were sequenced by immunoSEQ multiplex PCR, and TCRdb holds only the in-frame ones, with some missing. The sample lists around 47,000 clones, roughly 80% occurring once. Sequenced here: CD4+ or CD8+ T cells sorted from blood, sampled in a trial of the OX40 agonist ivuxolimab. The receptors stem from an adult with an advanced solid tumor such as melanoma, head and neck, liver or kidney cancer.

The J gene is TRBJ2-7, the V gene TRBV29-1, with 8 bases identical to TRBD2. CDR1 and CDR2 (germline): SQVTM, ANQGSEA. After removal of 2 bases from V and 0 bases from J, the junction contained 12 bases not matched to a gene. This CDR3 has 17 amino acids. The CDR3 nucleotides are TGCAGCGTTGAAATAGCAGCGGGAGAGGAGAACTCCTACGAGCAGTACTTC. Translating it yields CSVEIAAGEENSYEQYF.

This clone appeared a single time. In nucleotides, the CDR3 is TGCAGCGGACAGGGGCCCTACAATGAGCAGTTCTTC. This encodes CSGQGPYNEQFF. The chain couples TRBV29-1 to TRBJ2-1; TRBD1 aligns across 8 bases. The CDR3 has 12 residues. The V gene's germline CDR1 is SQVTM and CDR2 ANQGSEA. The junction had 1 base not matched to a gene; V was cut back by 7 bases and J by 2 bases.

The chain has TRBV7-2 and TRBJ2-7, with 10 positions matching TRBD1. CDR1 is SGHTA and CDR2 is FQGNSA in the germline V gene. The V and J ends lost 3 bases and 3 bases, in that order; junction bases with no gene match: 5. This CDR3 is 15 amino acids long. This CDR3 reads CASSFGGQGSYEQYF. Written as DNA, the CDR3 is TGTGCCAGCAGCTTCGGGGGACAGGGGAGCTACGAGCAGTACTTC.

The J gene is TRBJ2-2, the V gene TRBV2; 7 positions agree with TRBD2. The V segment lost 4 bases and the J segment 4 bases; nucleotides outside the gene matches: 3. CDR1 SNHLY and CDR2 FYNNEI come from the germline V gene. CDR3 length: 14 residues. The CDR3 spells CASSGRGSTGELFF. CDR3 DNA sequence: TGTGCCAGCAGTGGGCGGGGGTCCACCGGGGAGCTGTTTTTT.

The V call is TRBV19, the J call TRBJ2-1, with TRBD2 as a possible D gene (6 bases). The CDR3 consists of 12 residues. V was cut by 3 bases and J by 15 bases, with 15 bases left in between. Germline CDR1 and CDR2: LNHDA and SQIVND (reference sequence). CDR3 protein: CASSILPGLPFF. The CDR3 DNA reads as TGTGCCAGTAGTATCCTGCCGGGACTTCCGTTCTTC.

In regard to this clone: One junction end disagrees with the germline gene, perhaps due to a read error. The chain links TRBV7-9 to TRBJ1-1, with D uncertain. This CDR3 has 12 residues. CDR1 and CDR2 (germline): SEHNR, FQNEAQ (reference sequence). The DNA of the CDR3 is TGTGCCAGCAGCTCCCAGTCGGGTTATCGGAACTTT. Encoded protein: CASSSQSGYRNF.

V is TRBV30 and J is TRBJ2-2; 7 bases match TRBD2. The CDR3 has 16 amino acids. The germline gives CDR1 GTSNPN, CDR2 SVGIG (reference sequence). V lost 2 bases to trimming and J lost 1 base; unmatched junction nucleotides: 7. CDR3: CAWSLTSEQNTGELFF. CDR3 nucleotides: TGTGCCTGGAGTTTAACTAGCGAACAGAACACCGGGGAGCTGTTTTTT.

The chain combines TRBV4-1 with TRBJ2-7, with unresolved D. CDR1 is MGHRA and CDR2 is YSYEKL in the germline V gene. This CDR3 comprises 13 residues. V lost 2 bases and J 2 bases, leaving 7 bases between the germline ends. The CDR3 nucleotides are TGCGCCAGCAGCCAAACCCTGACCTACGAGCAGTACTTC. This encodes CASSQTLTYEQYF.

J is TRBJ2-7 and V is TRBV5-6; possible D gene TRBD2, 7 bases. Germline V CDR1 and CDR2: SGHDT, YYEEEE. Trimming removed 2 bases at V and 10 bases at J, with 13 bases between. The CDR3 spans 12 residues. The CDR3, as DNA: TGTGCCAGCAGCTTAGGGGGGGCGGAACAGTACTTC. Translated, it gives CASSLGGAEQYF.

In this sample, this clone turned up a few times. The chain combines TRBV9 with TRBJ1-5; the D gene is possibly TRBD1 (6 bases). CDR1 and CDR2 (germline): SGDLS, YYNGEE. The CDR3 runs 13 residues. Trimming took off 2 bases at V and 6 bases at J, with 9 bases between the two ends. The CDR3 nucleotides are TGTGCCAGCAGCGTTGGGGGCGGTCAGCCCCAGCATTTT. Its translation is CASSVGGGQPQHF.

The chain has TRBV13 and TRBJ2-5; possibly TRBD2 for D (5 bases). The V gene lost 4 bases and the J gene lost 7 bases, with 19 bases spanning the gap. The CDR3 totals 15 residues. CDR1 and CDR2 (germline): PRHDT, FYEKMQ (reference sequence). CDR3 in amino acids: CASSSSGPPEATQYF. CDR3 nucleotide sequence: TGTGCCAGCAGCTCCTCCGGGCCCCCGGAGGCGACCCAGTACTTC.

This chain links TRBV13 with TRBJ1-1; TRBD1 matches 7 bases. The trim removed 5 bases at V and 4 bases at J, leaving 10 bases unmatched. This CDR3 is built from 15 residues. Germline assignment: CDR1 PRHDT and CDR2 FYEKMQ (reference sequence). DNA of the CDR3: TGTGCCAGCAGCCAGACAGGGACTGTGAGCACTGAAGCTTTCTTT. It encodes CASSQTGTVSTEAFF.

The DNA of the CDR3 is TGCAGCGTTGTGGGTCCCAGGAACACCATATATTTT. It is translated as CSVVGPRNTIYF. The V call is TRBV29-1, the J call TRBJ1-3; D remains unclear. V was shortened by 4 bases and J by 7 bases, with 11 bases between the two germline ends. Germline V lookup: CDR1 SQVTM, CDR2 ANQGSEA. This CDR3 has 12 amino acids.

The chain couples TRBV11-2 to TRBJ2-3; TRBD2 matches 7 bases. Trimming cost V 5 bases and J 2 bases; bases outside gene matches: 13. The CDR3 runs 17 residues. Germline V gene data show CDR1 as SGHAT and CDR2 as FQNNGV. Written as DNA, the CDR3 is TGTGCCAGCAGCCAATCTAGCGGCCATCTCAACACAGATACGCAGTATTTT. Translating gives CASSQSSGHLNTDTQYF.

CDR3 nucleotides: TGTGCCAGCAGTTCCCCCCCGCGTAAGACCCAGTACTTC. This codes for CASSSPPRKTQYF. The genes are TRBV27 and TRBJ2-5; no firm D call. Germline CDR1 reads MNHEY; CDR2 reads SMNVEV (reference sequence). The V gene lost 4 bases and the J gene lost 6 bases, with 12 bases spanning the gap. The CDR3 is made up of 13 amino acids.

This chain links TRBV4-2 with TRBJ1-1, with 7 bases lining up with TRBD1. This CDR3 is built from 16 residues. CDR1 is LGHNA, CDR2 YNFKEQ, per germline. Losses at the gene ends were 3 bases for V and 0 bases for J; bases not matched to a gene: 7. This CDR3 is CASSHGTANVNTEAFF. The CDR3 coding sequence is TGTGCCAGCAGCCATGGGACAGCGAACGTGAACACTGAAGCTTTCTTT.

This clone was seen a single time. V gene TRBV7-9 combines with J gene TRBJ2-2; D is uncertain. The length of the CDR3 is 13 residues. V was trimmed by 1 base and J by 7 bases, leaving 7 bases between them. Germline V lookup: CDR1 SEHNR, CDR2 FQNEAQ (reference sequence). DNA for the CDR3: TGTGCCAGCAGCTTAGACGGAGTCGGGGAGCTGTTTTTT. It translates to CASSLDGVGELFF.

The chain employs TRBV7-8 and TRBJ1-2; a weak D match, TRBD1 (5 bases). Trimming left V 6 bases short and J 4 bases short, with 21 bases between. This CDR3 is built from 16 residues. In germline, CDR1 is SGHVS, CDR2 FQNEAQ. CDR3 amino acids: CASSLFNSDSLYGYTF. Here the CDR3 DNA reads TGTGCCAGCAGTTTATTCAACAGCGACAGCCTCTATGGCTACACCTTC.

The chain employs TRBV7-9 and TRBJ2-7; D gene ambiguous. Trimming removed 0 bases from V and 5 bases from J, with 5 bases in between. CDR1 is SEHNR, CDR2 FQNEAQ, per germline (reference sequence). The CDR3 spans 12 residues. The CDR3 loop reads CASSLATHEQYF. The CDR3 bases are TGTGCCAGCAGCTTAGCGACCCACGAGCAGTACTTC.